The clone carrying this T cell receptor (beta chain) showed up just once. Its antigen is not known. This sample is part of a study of CD4 T cells in relation to SARS-CoV-2 and coronaviruses. Whole-study findings and limits: In roughly 65% of donors, memory CD4+ clonotypes crossrecognized SARS-CoV-2 and at least one common cold coronavirus spike.

The repertoire was sequenced with immunoSEQ multiplex PCR; TCRdb's copy has only in-frame clones and lacks some. The sample yields just over 25,000 clones, around 80% seen once. CDR1 and CDR2 (germline): PRHDT, FYEKMQ (reference sequence). V was clipped by 5 bases and J by 6 bases; unmatched bases: 19. CDR3 length equals 18 residues. The unexposed donors gave CD4+ T cells in about 2011-2019, prior to COVID-19. CD4+ T cells were isolated from the cells after around 10 days of culture. Unexposed-donor CD4+ T cells were probed with SARS-CoV-2 S/N and four cold-coronavirus spikes, cells permitting. PBMCs were plated at some 2 million per well in IL-2-containing medium.

This receptor was identified in a human donor in good health. V and J are TRBV13 and TRBJ2-7; 10 bases align to TRBD1. The material sequenced was CD4+ T cells from PBMCs, cultured in vitro. CDR3 sequence (DNA): TGTGCCAGCAGCACAAATTTATACTTGGACAGGGGGGAGTTCGAGCAGTACTTC. Translation: CASSTNLYLDRGEFEQYF.